One sample yielded the 24 T cell receptor beta chains listed below, sequenced in a study of type 1 regulatory T cells. No cognate antigen is known for these TCRs. TCRdb reprocessed the reads with MiXCR, giving one entry per CDR3 protein. The data contain about 15,000 distinct CDR3 sequences, roughly 13% of them seen just once; the ten biggest clones take up 15%. Sequencing used cultured T cells, either the whole culture or a sorted T cell fraction (not recorded which). The receptors here all came from a human donor in good health.

This clonotype was recorded at least ten times. The rearrangement uses TRBV9 and TRBJ1-6; the match to TRBD1 covers 10 bases. Trimming removed 4 bases from V and 7 bases from J; junction bases left unmatched: 5. Germline V gene lookup returns CDR1 SGDLS and CDR2 YYNGEE. The CDR3 runs 15 residues. The CDR3 region has the DNA TGTGCCAGCAGCCTGGACAGGGGGATGAATTCACCCCTCCACTTT. It specifies CASSLDRGMNSPLHF.

A note on this clonotype: A read error may explain this, as a much larger clone is one base away. J is TRBJ1-1 and V is TRBV5-1; 8 nucleotides align to TRBD1. This CDR3 is 15 amino acids long. Germline lookup yields CDR1 SGHRS and CDR2 YFSETQ. Here the CDR3 reads CAGSRRTGTDTEAFF. In DNA, the CDR3 is TGCGCCGGCAGCAGGAGGACAGGGACTGACACTGAAGCTTTCTTT.

This clonotype was recorded at least ten times. The chain joins TRBV6-6 to TRBJ1-1; D is perhaps TRBD1 (5 bases). Germline CDR1 MNHNY, CDR2 SVGAGI (reference sequence). Trimming pared 7 bases from V and 5 bases from J, leaving 11 bases between. This CDR3 spans 12 amino acids. The CDR3, as DNA: TGTGCCAGCAATAGGGGTGAAACTGAAGCTTTCTTT. Its protein product is CASNRGETEAFF.

The genes are TRBV20-1 and TRBJ2-1; no firm D call. The CDR3 extends over 13 amino acids. Germline V CDR1 and CDR2: DFQATT, SNEGSKA (reference sequence). Trimming removed 5 bases at V and 0 bases at J, with 8 bases between. The CDR3 loop reads CSAGKRSYNEQFF. DNA for the CDR3: TGCAGTGCTGGGAAACGCTCCTACAATGAGCAGTTCTTC.

A few counts support this clonotype. V is TRBV7-8 and J is TRBJ2-1; TRBD2 agrees at 9 bases. Germline V gives CDR1 SGHVS, CDR2 FQNEAQ. This CDR3 contains 14 residues. With 11 bases clipped from V and 1 base from J, the junction kept 6 bases outside the gene matches. The CDR3 spells CACGGARSYNEQFF. CDR3 in DNA: TGTGCCTGCGGGGGGGCCAGGTCCTACAATGAGCAGTTCTTC.

Details on this clonotype: A much larger clone is a single base away; this may be a read error. The chain employs TRBV7-9 and TRBJ2-5; 12 bases align to TRBD2. Germline values: CDR1 SEHNR, CDR2 FQNEAQ (reference sequence). The CDR3 runs to 15 residues. The CDR3 nucleotides read TGTCCCAGCAGTCGACTAGCGGGAGCATGGGAGACCCAGTACTTC. Encoded protein: CPSSRLAGAWETQYF.

The J gene is TRBJ1-5, the V gene TRBV9; D unresolved. This CDR3 spans 14 amino acids. Germline V gene lookup returns CDR1 SGDLS and CDR2 YYNGEE. The ends were cut back, 0 bases at V and 9 bases at J, with 13 bases in the middle. The DNA of the CDR3 is TGTGCCAGCAGCGTAGATCCGGGTTTAGGGCCCCAGCATTTT. Encoded protein: CASSVDPGLGPQHF.

This clonotype is medium-sized within its sample. The chain couples TRBV12-3 or TRBV12-4 to TRBJ1-5, with D uncertain. V shed 6 bases and J shed 0 bases, with 6 bases lying between them. CDR3 length: 13 amino acids. Here the CDR3 reads CASRQDSNQPQHF. The CDR3 nucleotides are TGTGCCAGCAGACAAGATAGCAATCAGCCCCAGCATTTT.

This chain joins TRBV18 and TRBJ2-5; D is uncertain. Trimming pared 2 bases from V and 5 bases from J, leaving 3 bases between. The CDR3 totals 11 residues. CDR1 KGHSH and CDR2 LQKENI come from the germline V gene. The CDR3: CASSPGETQYF. DNA for the CDR3: TGTGCCAGCTCACCAGGGGAGACCCAGTACTTC.

There are a few counts of this clonotype. The chain joins TRBV7-9 to TRBJ2-1; D is possibly TRBD1 (5 bases). The CDR3 runs to 14 residues. V was pared by 3 bases and J by 2 bases, with 8 bases between. CDR1 and CDR2 from the germline V gene are SEHNR and FQNEAQ (reference sequence). The CDR3 sequence: CASSLLDTYNEQFF. Written as DNA, the CDR3 is TGTGCCAGCAGCTTGTTGGACACCTACAATGAGCAGTTCTTC. Combining the CDR3 with reference TRBV7-9 and TRBJ2-1 gives the whole variable domain DTGVSQNPRHKITKRGQNVTFRCDPISEHNRLYWYRQTLGQGPEFLTYFQNEAQLEKSRLLSDRFSAERPKGSFSTLEIQRTEQGDSAMYLCASSLLDTYNEQFFGPGTRLTVL.

This clonotype occurred many times. V is TRBV24-1 and J is TRBJ1-2; TRBD1 is a possible D gene (5 bases). V shed 2 bases and J shed 8 bases, with 17 bases lying between them. This CDR3 comprises 15 residues. Germline V CDR1 and CDR2: KGHDR, SFDVKD. CDR3 bases: TGTGCCACCAGTGATTCCAATGCAGGGTTCGGCGGCTACACCTTC. Protein product: CATSDSNAGFGGYTF.

Judged by abundance, this clonotype is medium-sized. J is TRBJ1-6 and V is TRBV6-5; no clear D. Trimming removed 5 bases from V and 7 bases from J, with 9 bases in between. In germline, CDR1 is MNHEY, CDR2 SVGAGI. The CDR3 runs 13 residues. CDR3 bases: TGTGCCAGCAGTACACAAGACAATTCACCCCTCCACTTT. Its protein product is CASSTQDNSPLHF.

The V call is TRBV30, the J call TRBJ2-7; D is possibly TRBD2 (6 bases). CDR3 size: 15 residues. V was trimmed by 2 bases and J by 3 bases, leaving 17 bases between them. Germline CDR1 is GTSNPN and CDR2 is SVGIG (reference sequence). The CDR3 DNA reads TGTGCCTGGAGTCCTCCTGGCGGGATGCTCTACGAGCAGTACTTC. Amino acid sequence: CAWSPPGGMLYEQYF.

The chain has TRBV25-1 and TRBJ2-7; D is undetermined. Germline V gene data show CDR1 as MGHDK and CDR2 as SYGVNS. V lost 0 bases and J lost 5, with 11 bases in between. The CDR3 contains 14 residues. The CDR3 loop is CASSEYLEVHEQYF. The CDR3 nucleotides read TGTGCCAGCAGTGAATATTTGGAAGTACACGAGCAGTACTTC.

This clonotype came up many times. The CDR3 coding sequence is TGTGCCAGCAGCTTAATGGTAGCGGGAGGCACAGATACGCAGTATTTT. It is translated as CASSLMVAGGTDTQYF. The chain uses TRBV11-2 and TRBJ2-3, with TRBD2 matching 9 bases. The V gene's germline CDR1 is SGHAT and CDR2 FQNNGV. CDR3 length equals 16 residues. V gave up 2 bases and J gave up 1 base; unmatched junction bases: 4. Full variable domain (outside the CDR3, taken from reference TRBV11-2 and TRBJ2-3): EAGVAQSPRYKIIEKRQSVAFWCNPISGHATLYWYQQILGQGPKLLIQFQNNGVVDDSQLPKDRFSAERLKGVDSTLKIQPAKLEDSAVYLCASSLMVAGGTDTQYFGPGTRLTVL.

The V call is TRBV6-5, the J call TRBJ2-7, with a tentative D call TRBD2 (5 bases). The CDR3 runs to 13 residues. CDR1 is MNHEY, CDR2 SVGAGI, per germline. V gave up 7 bases and J gave up 2 bases, with 12 bases separating them. In DNA form, the CDR3 reads TGTGCCAGCACCGTCAGCGGTACCTACGAGCAGTACTTC. Translating gives CASTVSGTYEQYF.

CDR3 amino acids: CASSDTRDTGETQYF. In DNA, the CDR3 is TGTGCCAGCAGCGACACCCGGGACACCGGCGAGACCCAGTACTTC. This chain connects TRBV11-2 to TRBJ2-5, with D perhaps matching TRBD1 (6 bases). Germline values: CDR1 SGHAT, CDR2 FQNNGV. V was cut by 5 bases and J by 5 bases, with 18 bases left in between. The length of the CDR3 is 15 residues.

The chain employs TRBV19 and TRBJ2-5; D is perhaps TRBD2 (5 bases). Germline V CDR1 and CDR2: LNHDA, SQIVND (reference sequence). This CDR3 has 15 amino acids. V dropped 5 bases and J dropped 2 bases, with 15 bases sitting between them. CDR3 sequence reads: CASSPALRVQETQYF. The DNA of the CDR3 is TGTGCCAGTAGTCCTGCGTTGAGGGTTCAAGAGACCCAGTACTTC.

This clonotype was seen repeatedly, ten times or more. This chain uses TRBV28 with TRBJ2-1, with 7 bases matching TRBD1. The CDR3 is made up of 14 amino acids. V dropped 8 bases and J dropped 9; count of bases not matched to a gene: 13. From germline, CDR1 is MDHEN and CDR2 SYDVKM. DNA of the CDR3: TGTGCCAGCGTACAAGACAGGGTAAAAGGTGAGCAGTTCTTC. Translation gives CASVQDRVKGEQFF.

The table lists this clonotype with many counts. The V and J genes are TRBV15 and TRBJ2-3; unclear D gene. V shed 3 bases and J shed 0 bases, with 10 bases lying between them. The germline gives CDR1 LNHNV, CDR2 YYDKDF (reference sequence). The CDR3 sequence is 15 residues long. As DNA, the CDR3 is TGTGCCACCAGCAGTCCAGCCTTAAGCACAGATACGCAGTATTTT. Translated, it gives CATSSPALSTDTQYF.

Ten or more counts support this clonotype. J is TRBJ1-1 and V is TRBV29-1, with D maybe TRBD1 (6 bases). Germline values: CDR1 SQVTM, CDR2 ANQGSEA. The V and J ends lost 3 bases and 5 bases respectively, with 13 bases between them. This CDR3 comprises 13 residues. The CDR3 DNA follows: TGCAGCGTTGAGGAGGGGGTGAGAACTGAAGCTTTCTTT. Protein: CSVEEGVRTEAFF.

This clonotype was seen ten or more times. The chain combines TRBV29-1 with TRBJ1-1, with D uncertain. This CDR3 has 13 residues. The V and J ends lost 4 bases and 3 bases respectively, with 12 bases between them. CDR1 is SQVTM and CDR2 is ANQGSEA in the germline V gene. The CDR3: CSVVSGTDTEAFF. CDR3 DNA: TGCAGCGTTGTAAGTGGTACGGACACTGAAGCTTTCTTT.

The rearrangement uses TRBV5-6 and TRBJ2-1; D gene unclear. The CDR3 spans 15 residues. V lost 0 bases and J 0 bases, leaving 7 bases between the germline ends. Germline-derived CDR1 and CDR2 are SGHDT and YYEEEE. The CDR3 spells CASSLGVNSYNEQFF. CDR3 DNA sequence: TGTGCCAGCAGCTTGGGGGTTAACTCCTACAATGAGCAGTTCTTC.

In its sample, this clonotype is medium-sized. CDR3 loop: CASSFTPGETQYF. CDR3 bases: TGTGCCAGCAGTTTTACTCCTGGGGAGACCCAGTACTTC. The gene calls are TRBV12-3 or TRBV12-4 and TRBJ2-5; D is unresolved. The CDR3 length is 13 residues. Trimming stripped 3 bases from V and 5 bases from J, with 10 bases between.